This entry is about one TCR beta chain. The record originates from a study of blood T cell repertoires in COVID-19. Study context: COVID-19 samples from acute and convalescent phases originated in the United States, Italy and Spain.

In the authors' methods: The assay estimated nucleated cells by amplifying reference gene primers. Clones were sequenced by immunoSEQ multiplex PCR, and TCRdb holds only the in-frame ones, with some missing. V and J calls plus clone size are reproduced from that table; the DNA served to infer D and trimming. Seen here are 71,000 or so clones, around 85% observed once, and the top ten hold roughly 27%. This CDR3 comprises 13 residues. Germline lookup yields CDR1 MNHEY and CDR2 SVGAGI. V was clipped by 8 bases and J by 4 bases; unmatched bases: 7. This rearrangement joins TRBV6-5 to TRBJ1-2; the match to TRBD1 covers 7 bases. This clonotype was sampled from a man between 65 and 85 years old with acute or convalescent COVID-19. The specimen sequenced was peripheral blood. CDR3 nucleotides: TGTGCCAGCGGGGGACAGCTAGTCTATGGCTACACCTTC. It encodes CASGGQLVYGYTF.